This T cell receptor (beta chain) was found in a study of T cell responses to AZD1222 COVID-19 vaccine. On this clone: No antigen is known for it.

Method: immunoSEQ multiplex PCR; TCRdb's copy keeps in-frame clones and lacks some. The data hold 100,000 or so clones, with approximately 87% observed a single time. Trimming cost V 5 bases and J 4 bases; bases outside gene matches: 5. CDR3 length: 14 amino acids. From germline, CDR1 is SGHVS and CDR2 FQNEAQ. Study-wide findings and caveats: Clonal diversity may have been underestimated, and the donors were mostly white British, with more females than males. Across spike, vaccine-associated CD4 TCRs were found, dominant at 160-218 and 743-854. Of spike-specific TCRs, nearly half reportedly target regions left unmutated in variants. Baseline seropositives among AZD1222 recipients totaled only 5 to 7.

The clonotype was recovered from an adult in good health. The V call is TRBV7-8, the J call TRBJ2-7; 10 nucleotides agree with TRBD2. The source was peripheral blood, collected on day 0 of MenACWY control vaccination. The CDR3 DNA reads TGTGCCAGCAGCCGCGCTAGCGGGAGTTACGAGCAGTACTTC. Its translation: CASSRASGSYEQYF.